This T cell receptor beta chain was sequenced in a study of blood T cell repertoires in COVID-19. Study summary: COVID-19 samples, acute and convalescent, were from the United States, Italy and Spain.

The CDR3 spans 13 residues. The J segment lost 5 bases and the V segment lost 1 base, leaving 1 base of the junction unmatched. The germline V gene has CDR1 GTSNPN and CDR2 SVGIG (reference sequence). This clone came up a few times. The table came from immunoSEQ multiplex PCR; TCRdb's copy has only in-frame clones and leaves some out. The sample lists 200,000 or so clones, roughly 84% occurring once. This TCR was sampled from a woman aged 60-75 years who had recovered from COVID-19. The sequenced sample was peripheral blood. The V and J genes are TRBV30 and TRBJ1-5; 8 bases match TRBD1. In nucleotides, the CDR3 is TGTGCCTGGAGTGGGACAGGGCATCAGCCCCAGCATTTT. Encoded protein: CAWSGTGHQPQHF.